These 30 T cell receptor beta chains originate from one sample sequenced in a study of Ad26.COV2.S vaccination and SARS-CoV-2 variants. Method: immunoSEQ multiplex PCR; TCRdb's copy keeps in-frame clones and lacks some. The sample yields approximately 480,000 clones, approximately 88% seen once. Regarding treatment: 15 to 20 received Ad26.COV2.S at low or high dose, single or two shots; roughly five received placebo; per-sample allocation not given. Day 63 after the first vaccine or placebo injection was the time point for sampling. This specimen was peripheral blood, taken in a trial of Ad26.COV2.S vaccine versus placebo. These receptors were collected from a person between 18 and 65 years old who received the Ad26.COV2.S COVID-19 vaccine or a placebo.

The chain has TRBV19 and TRBJ1-5; 7 positions match TRBD1. Germline assignment: CDR1 LNHDA and CDR2 SQIVND (reference sequence). The ends lost 7 bases at V and 2 bases at J; junction bases unmatched: 11. CDR3 length: 16 residues. DNA of the CDR3: TGTGCCAGTACCCCCGAAACAGGGGCGCGCAATCAGCCCCAGCATTTT. The encoded protein is CASTPETGARNQPQHF.

As to this clone: At one end the junction does not follow the germline gene, possibly because of a read error. This chain joins TRBV5-6 and TRBJ2-7, with a possible D match to TRBD1 (6 bases). The CDR3 totals 13 residues. From germline, CDR1 is SGHDT and CDR2 YYEEEE. This chain's CDR3 is CASSLAVQGEMVF. CDR3 DNA: TGTGCCAGCAGCTTGGCCGTACAGGGAGAAATGGTCTTC.

J is TRBJ1-2 and V is TRBV6-1; TRBD1 might be the D (6 bases). Germline CDR1 MNHNS, CDR2 SASEGT. V dropped 4 bases and J dropped 4 bases, with 19 bases sitting between them. CDR3 size: 16 residues. The CDR3, as DNA: TGTGCCAGCAGTGGGACAAGGAGGGGGACGTTCTATGGCTACACCTTC. Translated, it gives CASSGTRRGTFYGYTF.

The rearrangement uses TRBV9 and TRBJ2-7; a possible D gene is TRBD1 (7 bases). V dropped 0 bases and J dropped 4 bases, with 14 bases sitting between them. The CDR3 loop spans 15 amino acids. CDR1 SGDLS and CDR2 YYNGEE come from the germline V gene. The DNA for the CDR3 is TGTGCCAGCAGCGTAGGCGGGACAGAGATTTACGAGCAGTACTTC. Encoded protein: CASSVGGTEIYEQYF. The complete variable domain, with remaining parts taken from reference TRBV9 and TRBJ2-7, reads DSGVTQTPKHLITATGQRVTLRCSPRSGDLSVYWYQQSLDQGLQFLIQYYNGEERAKGNILERFSAQQFPDLHSELNLSSLELGDSALYFCASSVGGTEIYEQYFGPGTRLTVT.

This clone is a singleton in its sample. The chain joins TRBV29-1 to TRBJ2-7; a weak D match, TRBD2 (7 bases). Per germline, CDR1 SQVTM and CDR2 ANQGSEA. V shed 4 bases and J shed 2 bases, with 15 bases lying between them. The CDR3 covers 14 residues. The CDR3 reads CSVGKGGRAYEQYF. The CDR3 DNA follows: TGCAGCGTTGGTAAGGGGGGGAGAGCCTACGAGCAGTACTTC.

V gene TRBV7-9 combines with J gene TRBJ2-5; 10 bases fit TRBD2. Germline CDR1 is SEHNR and CDR2 is FQNEAQ (reference sequence). The V gene end was trimmed by 4 bases and the J gene end by 5 bases; junction bases not matched to a gene: 10. CDR3 length: 16 residues. CDR3 nucleotides: TGTGCCAGCAGCTCTCCGCTAGCGGGAGTTCGGGAGACCCAGTACTTC. Translated: CASSSPLAGVRETQYF. Variable domain in full (rest from reference TRBV7-9 and TRBJ2-5): DTGVSQNPRHKITKRGQNVTFRCDPISEHNRLYWYRQTLGQGPEFLTYFQNEAQLEKSRLLSDRFSAERPKGSFSTLEIQRTEQGDSAMYLCASSSPLAGVRETQYFGPGTRLLVL.

This chain uses TRBV7-9 with TRBJ2-1, with D uncertain. The V and J ends lost 5 bases and 9 bases respectively, with 5 bases between them. The germline V gene has CDR1 SEHNR and CDR2 FQNEAQ (reference sequence). This CDR3 contains 10 residues. CDR3 residues: CASSALEQFF. CDR3 sequence (DNA): TGTGCCAGCAGCGCCCTTGAGCAGTTCTTC.

CDR3 DNA sequence: TGTGCCAGCAGCTTAGCCCTCAGACAGGGTCCGGGCAATGAGCAGTTCTTC. Amino acid sequence: CASSLALRQGPGNEQFF. This chain links TRBV7-9 with TRBJ2-1, with 7 bases aligning to TRBD1. J gave up 6 bases and V 0 bases, and 11 bases lay outside the gene matches. The germline V gene encodes CDR1 SEHNR and CDR2 FQNEAQ (reference sequence). The CDR3 contains 17 residues.

This clone appeared a single time. This sequence joins TRBV5-8 and TRBJ1-5; tentative D call: TRBD1 (5 bases). CDR1 SGHTS and CDR2 YDEGEE come from the germline V gene. There are 14 residues in the CDR3. With 5 bases removed from V and 4 bases from J, the gap between germline ends came to 13 bases. This chain's CDR3 is CASRQGTLNQPQHF. Written as DNA, the CDR3 is TGTGCCAGCAGGCAGGGAACTCTTAATCAGCCCCAGCATTTT. Full variable domain (missing parts from reference TRBV5-8 and TRBJ1-5): EAGVTQSPTHLIKTRGQQATLRCSPISGHTSVYWYQQALGLGLQFLLWYDEGEERNRGNFPPRFSGRQFPNYSSELNVNALELEDSALYLCASRQGTLNQPQHFGDGTRLSIL.

The J gene is TRBJ1-5, the V gene TRBV24-1; tentative D call: TRBD1 (6 bases). Per the germline V gene, CDR1 is KGHDR and CDR2 is SFDVKD. The CDR3 has 16 amino acids. V was pared by 2 bases and J by 2 bases, with 12 bases between. The CDR3 here is CATSDSRGGGNQPQHF. CDR3 DNA sequence: TGTGCCACCAGTGATTCCAGGGGAGGAGGCAATCAGCCCCAGCATTTT.

As DNA, the CDR3 is TGTGCCAGCAGCGGGAGCGTCGGAAGGGCCACAGATACGCAGTATTTT. Protein: CASSGSVGRATDTQYF. The chain uses TRBV5-4 and TRBJ2-3; weak D call: TRBD2 (5 bases). Trimming removed 4 bases from V and 2 bases from J, with 17 bases in between. Germline CDR1 is SGHNT and CDR2 is YYREEE (reference sequence). The CDR3 contains 16 residues.

This chain connects TRBV11-2 to TRBJ2-7, with D perhaps TRBD2 (6 bases). Germline V lookup: CDR1 SGHAT, CDR2 FQNNGV. V lost 7 bases, J lost 7 bases, and 23 bases lay in between. There are 15 residues in the CDR3. The CDR3, as DNA: TGTGCCAGCACTTCAATCGGGAGATCGATAGGGGAGCAGTACTTC. Residues: CASTSIGRSIGEQYF.

The genes are TRBV7-8 and TRBJ1-1; D is unresolved. Trimming pared 2 bases from V and 1 base from J, leaving 8 bases between. The CDR3 is 14 amino acids. CDR1 and CDR2 from the germline V gene are SGHVS and FQNEAQ. Written as DNA, the CDR3 is TGTGCCAGCAGCTTAAGGGAGACGAACACTGAAGCTTTCTTT. As protein: CASSLRETNTEAFF.

The rearrangement joins TRBV29-1 to TRBJ1-1; D might be TRBD1 (5 bases). Trimming removed 5 bases from V and 0 bases from J, with 13 bases in between. CDR3 length: 14 amino acids. CDR1 is SQVTM, CDR2 ANQGSEA, per germline. This chain's CDR3 is CSVPRDGMNTEAFF. The CDR3 DNA reads TGCAGCGTTCCCAGGGATGGGATGAACACTGAAGCTTTCTTT.

This clone occurred a few times. The rearrangement uses TRBV9 and TRBJ2-2; maybe TRBD1 (5 bases). Germline CDR1 and CDR2: SGDLS and YYNGEE. The CDR3 contains 14 residues. With 3 bases removed from V and 2 bases from J, the gap between germline ends came to 8 bases. The CDR3 spells CASSGQGNTGELFF. CDR3 DNA: TGTGCCAGCAGCGGGCAGGGAAACACCGGGGAGCTGTTTTTT. The whole variable domain, filled in from reference TRBV9 and TRBJ2-2, reads DSGVTQTPKHLITATGQRVTLRCSPRSGDLSVYWYQQSLDQGLQFLIQYYNGEERAKGNILERFSAQQFPDLHSELNLSSLELGDSALYFCASSGQGNTGELFFGEGSRLTVL.

V gene TRBV18 combines with J gene TRBJ2-5; no clear D. V lost 2 bases and J 1 base, leaving 5 bases between the germline ends. The CDR3 covers 13 residues. Germline V gives CDR1 KGHSH, CDR2 LQKENI. CDR3 in amino acids: CASSPFRQETQYF. In DNA form, the CDR3 reads TGTGCCAGCTCACCATTCCGCCAAGAGACCCAGTACTTC.

This clone was detected only once. This chain joins TRBV9 and TRBJ1-5, with D hard to call. Germline lookup yields CDR1 SGDLS and CDR2 YYNGEE. Between the trimmed V and J ends, which lost 2 bases and 3 bases, there was a span of 9 bases. This CDR3 has 14 residues. The CDR3 sequence is CASSVNPDNQPQHF. CDR3 sequence (DNA): TGTGCCAGCAGCGTTAACCCGGACAATCAGCCCCAGCATTTT.

The chain joins TRBV11-3 to TRBJ2-3; TRBD1 is a possible D gene (5 bases). V was pared by 5 bases and J by 2 bases, with 17 bases between. Germline V gives CDR1 SGHNT, CDR2 YENEEA. CDR3 length equals 16 residues. The CDR3 nucleotides read TGTGCCAGCAGCCCGTCGAGGCAGGGTGACACAGATACGCAGTATTTT. This codes for CASSPSRQGDTDTQYF.

The V call is TRBV5-1, the J call TRBJ2-7; D ambiguous. Trimming pared 4 bases from V and 1 base from J, leaving 12 bases between. Germline lookup yields CDR1 SGHRS and CDR2 YFSETQ. The CDR3 is 14 amino acids. The CDR3 sequence: CASSLLTGSYEQYF. The CDR3 DNA reads as TGCGCCAGCAGCCTATTGACGGGTTCCTACGAGCAGTACTTC.

The V and J genes are TRBV10-1 and TRBJ1-2; 8 bases line up with TRBD1. The CDR3 sequence is 14 residues long. After removal of 6 bases from V and 3 bases from J, the junction contained 6 bases not matched to a gene. The germline CDR1 and CDR2 sequences are WNHNN and SYGVQD (reference sequence). The CDR3 loop reads CASRTQGGDYGYTF. The CDR3 DNA reads TGCGCCAGCAGGACACAGGGGGGGGACTATGGCTACACCTTC.

V and J are TRBV9 and TRBJ2-1, with D tentatively TRBD1 or TRBD2 (5 bases each). Germline V CDR1 and CDR2: SGDLS, YYNGEE. The V end was cut by 4 bases, the J end by 1 base, with 12 bases between. The CDR3 spans 15 residues. The CDR3 DNA follows: TGTGCCAGCAGCCCCCGGGACCGGTCCTACAATGAGCAGTTCTTC. Its protein is CASSPRDRSYNEQFF. The variable domain in full, with the rest retrieved from reference TRBV9 and TRBJ2-1, is DSGVTQTPKHLITATGQRVTLRCSPRSGDLSVYWYQQSLDQGLQFLIQYYNGEERAKGNILERFSAQQFPDLHSELNLSSLELGDSALYFCASSPRDRSYNEQFFGPGTRLTVL.

This rearrangement joins TRBV28 to TRBJ1-4, with TRBD1 as a possible D gene (5 bases). Trimming left V 2 bases short and J 4 bases short, with 14 bases between. Germline values: CDR1 MDHEN, CDR2 SYDVKM. CDR3 length: 16 amino acids. The CDR3 DNA follows: TGTGCCAGCAGTTTACGGGGGTTAGGTTTTAATGAAAAACTGTTTTTT. Protein sequence: CASSLRGLGFNEKLFF.

The chain recombines TRBV5-1 with TRBJ2-1; D unresolved. Germline V CDR1 and CDR2: SGHRS, YFSETQ. With 2 bases removed from V and 6 bases from J, the gap between germline ends came to 9 bases. This CDR3 is built from 13 residues. CDR3 bases: TGCGCCAGCAGCTTAGTTTCGGGCAATGAGCAGTTCTTC. It encodes CASSLVSGNEQFF.

This rearrangement joins TRBV7-2 to TRBJ1-6; weak D call: TRBD1 (6 bases). This CDR3 has 15 residues. Per germline, CDR1 SGHTA and CDR2 FQGNSA. The ends were cut back, 3 bases at V and 10 bases at J, with 16 bases in the middle. The CDR3 DNA sequence: TGTGCCAGCAGCTTCAGGACAGCTTCGGCCTCACCCCTCCACTTT. It translates to CASSFRTASASPLHF.

V usage is TRBV19 and J usage is TRBJ2-5; 9 bases are a match to TRBD1. V lost 11 bases, J lost 2 bases, and 12 bases stayed unmatched. The CDR3 is 15 residues long. The germline CDR1 and CDR2 sequences are LNHDA and SQIVND (reference sequence). CDR3 amino acids: CAASGGTGRQETQYF. CDR3 bases: TGTGCCGCCTCTGGGGGGACAGGGAGGCAAGAGACCCAGTACTTC.

The chain joins TRBV7-2 to TRBJ2-1; D gene ambiguous. CDR1 is SGHTA and CDR2 is FQGNSA in the germline V gene. The CDR3 contains 16 residues. Trimming stripped 5 bases from V and 9 bases from J, with 23 bases between. The CDR3 bases are TGTGCCAGCAGCCCAAATGGGCAGGCGGCGGTTAGTGAGCAGTTCTTC. Translated: CASSPNGQAAVSEQFF.

This chain uses TRBV3-1 (or the pseudogene TRBV3-2) with TRBJ2-1; 8 bases are a match to TRBD2. Trimming took 4 bases from V and 4 from J; bases not matched to a gene: 9. Per the germline V gene, CDR1 is LGHDT and CDR2 is YNNKEL (reference sequence). CDR3 length equals 16 residues. This CDR3 reads CASSRRSGRGYNEQFF. CDR3 bases: TGTGCCAGCAGCCGCCGAAGCGGGAGAGGATACAATGAGCAGTTCTTC.

The genes are TRBV19 and TRBJ2-1, with TRBD2 matching 9 bases. The CDR3 spans 14 residues. The trim removed 0 bases at V and 11 bases at J, leaving 5 bases unmatched. Germline V gene lookup returns CDR1 LNHDA and CDR2 SQIVND (reference sequence). The CDR3 DNA reads as TGTGCCAGTAGTATAGAGGGACTAGCCGCGAAGCAGTTCTTC. Translation: CASSIEGLAAKQFF. The entire variable domain, with the rest obtained from reference TRBV19 and TRBJ2-1, is as follows: DGGITQSPKYLFRKEGQNVTLSCEQNLNHDAMYWYRQDPGQGLRLIYYSQIVNDFQKGDIAEGYSVSREKKESFPLTVTSAQKNPTAFYLCASSIEGLAAKQFFGPGTRLTVL.

This sequence joins TRBV28 and TRBJ1-1, with D possibly being TRBD1 (5 bases). Germline CDR1 is MDHEN and CDR2 is SYDVKM. The CDR3 has 15 amino acids. Trimming shortened V by 2 bases and J by 4 bases, and 14 bases separated the two germline ends. The CDR3 coding sequence is TGTGCCAGCAGTTTAAGACAGTTGGGGTCCACTGAAGCTTTCTTT. It is translated as CASSLRQLGSTEAFF.

J is TRBJ2-2 and V is TRBV28; a possible D gene is TRBD2 (6 bases). V dropped 4 bases and J dropped 5 bases, with 14 bases sitting between them. This CDR3 region has 15 residues. The V gene's germline CDR1 is MDHEN and CDR2 SYDVKM. CDR3 in DNA: TGTGCCAGCAGTTCGGACGGGGGATGGACCGGGGAGCTGTTTTTT. Amino acids: CASSSDGGWTGELFF.